This is a list of T cell receptor beta chains from one sample in a study of long-term antiretroviral therapy in people with HIV. Data came from immunoSEQ multiplex PCR; TCRdb stores just in-frame clones and leaves some out. The table includes 15,000 to 20,000 clones, 75% to 95% detected once. This sample comprised unsorted PBMCs, obtained 0.3 years after starting antiretroviral therapy. All receptors come from a man aged 55 to 70 with HIV. Each CDR3 is given with its conserved first and last residue. A D gene is named only where the DNA matches it firmly. The listing skips clone size in some rows; elsewhere it reads once, few, many or a size class.

>NA|TRBJ2-7|NA|TRBV2
CASNFAGSSYEQYF
TGTGCCAGTAACTTTGCGGGGAGCTCCTACGAGCAGTACTTC
>NA|TRBJ1-6|NA|TRBV28
CASSYLGSSSYNSPLHF
TGTGCCAGCAGTTACCTGGGCTCGAGCTCCTATAATTCACCCCTCCACTTT
>NA|TRBJ2-5|NA|TRBV5-1
CASGRDLRSQETQYF
TGCGCCAGCGGTCGGGATCTTCGTTCGCAAGAGACCCAGTACTTC
>NA|TRBJ2-3|NA|TRBV4-2
CASSQVGTRDSDTQYF
TGTGCCAGCAGCCAAGTAGGGACCCGGGACTCCGATACGCAGTATTTT
>NA|TRBJ1-1|TRBD1|TRBV2
CASSEVGQDYTEAFF
TGTGCCAGCAGTGAAGTAGGACAGGACTACACTGAAGCTTTCTTT
>NA|TRBJ1-2|NA|TRBV19
CASSIWQRNNYGYTF
TGTGCCAGTAGTATATGGCAGCGTAATAACTATGGCTACACCTTC
>NA|TRBJ2-1|NA|TRBV7-2
CASSLIETAGAVDNEQFF
TGTGCCAGCAGCTTAATCGAGACGGCAGGGGCCGTAGACAATGAGCAGTTCTTC
>NA|TRBJ2-4|NA|TRBV6-5
CASSYHQSAKNIQYF
TGTGCCAGCAGTTACCATCAGAGCGCCAAAAACATTCAGTACTTC
>once|TRBJ2-5|NA|TRBV2
CASRGMGSETQYF
TGTGCCAGCAGAGGTATGGGGTCGGAGACCCAGTACTTC
>NA|TRBJ2-3|NA|TRBV5-1
CASSSQGFGTDTQYF
TGCGCCAGCAGCTCACAGGGATTTGGCACAGATACGCAGTATTTT
>once|TRBJ1-1|TRBD1|TRBV27
CASSFGTGNTEAFF
TGTGCCAGCAGTTTCGGGACAGGAAACACTGAAGCTTTCTTT
>NA|TRBJ1-1|NA|TRBV7-9
CASSLVIPAANTEAFF
TGTGCCAGCAGCTTAGTAATTCCGGCTGCAAACACTGAAGCTTTCTTT
>NA|TRBJ2-1|TRBD2|TRBV5-1
CASIQIAGGPHEQFF
TGCGCCAGCATCCAAATAGCGGGAGGGCCCCATGAGCAGTTCTTC
>NA|TRBJ2-2|TRBD2|TRBV28
CASSLETSGTNTGELFF
TGTGCCAGCAGTTTAGAGACTAGCGGAACGAACACCGGGGAGCTGTTTTTT
>NA|TRBJ2-7|NA|TRBV4-1
CASSPPGRTSEQYF
TGCGCCAGCAGCCCCCCGGGCCGAACCAGCGAGCAGTACTTC
>NA|TRBJ2-3|NA|TRBV4-2
CASSQDPKSTDTQYF
TGTGCCAGCAGCCAAGATCCCAAGAGCACAGATACGCAGTATTTT
>NA|TRBJ2-4|NA|TRBV7-2
CASSSSATAQLDIQYF
TGTGCCAGCAGCTCGAGTGCGACAGCCCAACTAGACATTCAGTACTTC
>NA|TRBJ1-3|NA|TRBV18
CASSPYPAPMTGNTIYF
TGTGCCAGCTCACCATATCCGGCCCCTATGACTGGAAACACCATATATTTT
>NA|TRBJ2-5|NA|TRBV5-4
CASSFPAVQETQYF
TGTGCCAGCAGCTTTCCGGCGGTCCAAGAGACCCAGTACTTC
>NA|TRBJ2-7|NA|TRBV19
CASSPLGGQGYEQYF
TGTGCCAGTAGTCCCTTAGGTGGGCAGGGCTACGAGCAGTACTTC
>NA|TRBJ1-2|NA|TRBV11-2
CASRGRGDYGYTF
TGTGCCAGCAGGGGCAGGGGAGACTATGGCTACACCTTC
>NA|TRBJ1-4|NA|TRBV27
CASTRGGLGEKLFF
TGTGCCAGCACCCGAGGGGGGCTTGGGGAAAAACTGTTTTTT
>NA|TRBJ2-2|NA|TRBV19
CASRRGTTNTGELFF
TGTGCCAGTAGGAGAGGGACAACAAACACCGGGGAGCTGTTTTTT
>NA|TRBJ2-1|TRBD2|TRBV7-2
CASSLERDAYNEQFF
TGTGCCAGCAGCTTGGAGCGGGATGCCTACAATGAGCAGTTCTTC
>once|TRBJ2-5|TRBD2|TRBV4-2
CASSQGQAGEQETQYF
TGTGCCAGCAGCCAAGGCCAAGCGGGGGAACAAGAGACCCAGTACTTC
>NA|TRBJ2-3|NA|TRBV9
CASSFSRGGGGLLDTQYF
TGTGCCAGCAGCTTTTCCCGGGGGGGAGGGGGCCTGCTCGATACGCAGTATTTT
>NA|TRBJ1-2|NA|TRBV19
CASSTLGQHYGYTF
TGTGCCAGTAGTACATTGGGACAACACTATGGCTACACCTTC
>NA|TRBJ2-7|NA|TRBV20-1
CSASLYEQYF
TGCAGTGCTAGCCTATACGAGCAGTACTTC
>NA|TRBJ2-3|NA|TRBV15
CATSLSGADTQYF
TGTGCCACCAGCCTGTCGGGAGCAGATACGCAGTATTTT
>NA|TRBJ2-7|TRBD1|TRBV10-2
CASRGGGTGGTESSYEQYF
TGCGCCAGCAGGGGAGGGGGGACAGGGGGCACAGAAAGCTCCTACGAGCAGTACTTC
>few|TRBJ1-4|NA|TRBV7-7
CASSLRENSTNEKLFF
TGTGCCAGCAGCTTAAGGGAGAATAGCACTAATGAAAAACTGTTTTTT
>NA|TRBJ2-1|TRBD1|TRBV7-3
CASSLGGTGGFDEQFF
TGTGCCAGCAGCTTAGGGGGGACAGGGGGGTTCGATGAGCAGTTCTTC
>NA|TRBJ2-4|TRBD2|TRBV28
CASSLGRDPENIQYF
TGTGCCAGCAGTTTAGGGAGGGACCCAGAAAACATTCAGTACTTC
>NA|TRBJ2-5|NA|TRBV5-1
CASSFSGAQETQYF
TGCGCCAGCAGCTTTTCGGGGGCCCAAGAGACCCAGTACTTC
>once|TRBJ1-4|NA|TRBV5-5
CASSFILTANREKLFF
TGTGCCAGCAGCTTTATTCTCACAGCCAACCGCGAAAAACTGTTTTTT
>NA|TRBJ2-3|NA|TRBV4-3
CASSPSPRGSLTDTQYF
TGCGCCAGCAGCCCGTCCCCCCGGGGGAGCCTCACAGATACGCAGTATTTT
>NA|TRBJ2-1|TRBD1|TRBV5-4
CASSKGQGTYNEQFF
TGTGCCAGCAGCAAAGGACAGGGGACCTACAATGAGCAGTTCTTC
>NA|TRBJ2-1|TRBD2|TRBV5-1
CASSLTSGEYNEQFF
TGCGCCAGCAGCTTGACTAGCGGGGAATACAATGAGCAGTTCTTC
>NA|TRBJ2-1|NA|TRBV11-3
CASSLEKFGLVQQFF
TGTGCCAGCAGCTTAGAAAAATTTGGGCTAGTCCAGCAGTTCTTC
>NA|TRBJ2-7|TRBD1|TRBV7-9
CASSPPGTVIYEQYF
TGTGCCAGCAGCCCCCCCGGGACAGTTATCTACGAGCAGTACTTC
>few|TRBJ2-2|TRBD2|TRBV5-1
CASSPRGGARTGELFF
TGCGCCAGCAGCCCGCGGGGGGGGGCGCGTACCGGGGAGCTGTTTTTT
>once|TRBJ2-2|NA|TRBV13
CASSLPTTENTGELFF
TGTGCCAGCAGCTTACCCACGACAGAGAACACCGGGGAGCTGTTTTTT
>once|TRBJ2-3|NA|TRBV27
CASSFSPSSTDTQYF
TGTGCCAGCAGTTTCTCCCCTTCTAGCACAGATACGCAGTATTTT
>NA|TRBJ1-3|NA|TRBV6-1
CASNTFTGNTIYF
TGTGCCAGCAACACTTTCACGGGAAACACCATATATTTT
>NA|TRBJ2-1|NA|TRBV7-2
CASSVQYEQFF
TGTGCCAGCAGCGTACAGTACGAGCAGTTCTTC
>NA|TRBJ2-5|TRBD2|TRBV11-2
CASSLLQTSGGQETQYF
TGTGCCAGCAGCTTACTGCAGACTAGCGGAGGGCAAGAGACCCAGTACTTC
>NA|TRBJ2-3|NA|TRBV5-1
CASSLAYTSRDTQYF
TGCGCCAGCAGCTTGGCCTACACATCGAGAGATACGCAGTATTTT
>NA|TRBJ2-3|NA|TRBV6-5
CASRGSSTDTQYF
TGTGCCAGCAGAGGGAGCAGCACAGATACGCAGTATTTT